The text below deals with one T cell receptor beta chain. The antigen remains undetermined. This entry comes from a study of T cells in Graves' hyperthyroidism and ophthalmopathy. Study-level findings and limits: Blood held most thyroid clonotypes expanded above 0.001 frequency.

Uncontrolled infection, other autoimmune disease, pregnancy and lactation each barred patients from inclusion. Diagnostic decisions used clinical symptoms, serum thyroxine and TRAb, thyroid ultrasound and orbital computed tomography. It was around 11 ml of fresh peripheral blood that supplied the PBMCs. V lost 3 bases to trimming and J lost 2 bases, with 11 bases between them. The CDR3 loop spans 13 amino acids. The germline gives CDR1 DFQATT, CDR2 SNEGSKA (reference sequence). RNA transcripts gave rise to amplified TCR beta CDR3 regions. A first-round RT-PCR of the TCR CDR3 used the HTBI primer set. Using its own MiXCR run on the multiplex PCR reads, TCRdb lists one record per CDR3 protein. Of 400,000 to 600,000 distinct CDR3 sequences listed, around 20% are singletons.

This clonotype was sampled from a young man with Graves' hyperthyroidism. The chain uses TRBV20-1 and TRBJ2-7, with unresolved D. Sequencing was performed on blood. This chain's CDR3 is CSARVSGTYEQYF. CDR3 nucleotide sequence: TGCAGTGCTAGGGTTTCAGGTACCTACGAGCAGTACTTC.